Listed here are 25 T cell receptor beta chains from one sample, sequenced in a study of T cell repertoires in cytomegalovirus infection. The antigens these receptors bind are not known. Each CDR3 protein gets one entry after TCRdb re-called the reads with MiXCR. The sample contains fewer than 200,000 distinct CDR3 sequences, 20% to 25% of which appear only once. The sequences come from CD8+ T cells from cultured PBMCs, collected from culture after CMV antigen stimulation. These receptors all stem from a human donor in good health (CMV status not recorded). Some clones in this sample may be carry-over from other donors' samples.

This clonotype came up a few times. The rearrangement links TRBV7-2 to TRBJ1-5; tentatively, D is TRBD1 (5 bases). The CDR3 runs 13 residues. Germline assignment: CDR1 SGHTA and CDR2 FQGNSA. V was cut by 4 bases and J by 11 bases, with 15 bases left in between. CDR3 residues: CASSSGASKAQHF. CDR3 nucleotides: TGTGCCAGCAGCTCCGGGGCCTCTAAGGCCCAGCATTTT.

This clonotype showed up just a few times. This rearrangement joins TRBV7-6 to TRBJ1-5; the D is unclear. Germline V gives CDR1 SGHVS, CDR2 FNYEAQ. V was clipped by 4 bases and J by 2 bases, with 15 bases between them. The CDR3 is made up of 16 amino acids. CDR3 DNA: TGTGCCAGCAGCTCACACAAAGCGGGTGGCAATCAGCCCCAGCATTTT. It is translated as CASSSHKAGGNQPQHF.

This clonotype was found a few times. The chain is built from TRBV20-1 and TRBJ1-2, with D hard to call. Trimming removed 4 bases from V and 6 bases from J, with 15 bases in between. The CDR3 contains 13 residues. The germline CDR1 and CDR2 sequences are DFQATT and SNEGSKA (reference sequence). The chain's CDR3 is CSAMKGVGDGYTF. DNA for the CDR3: TGCAGTGCTATGAAGGGAGTCGGCGATGGCTACACCTTC.

The chain is built from TRBV5-5 and TRBJ1-4, with D hard to call. The V end lost 4 bases, the J end lost 0 bases, and 10 bases lay between the germline ends. The CDR3 is made up of 15 amino acids. In germline, CDR1 is SGHKS, CDR2 YYEKEE (reference sequence). Here the CDR3 reads CASSLLGATNEKLFF. CDR3 bases: TGTGCCAGCAGCCTGCTCGGAGCAACTAATGAAAAACTGTTTTTT.

This clonotype was observed a few times. The genes are TRBV6-4 and TRBJ2-1; 12 positions match TRBD2. CDR1 is MRHNA, CDR2 SNTAGT, per germline. This CDR3 spans 16 amino acids. The J segment lost 2 bases and the V segment lost 2 bases, leaving 1 base of the junction unmatched. The DNA for the CDR3 is TGTGCCAGCAGTGACCTAGCGGGGGGGCCCTACAATGAGCAGTTCTTC. It codes for CASSDLAGGPYNEQFF.

The chain couples TRBV7-6 to TRBJ2-7; D gene uncertain. The CDR3 contains 11 residues. V was clipped by 2 bases and J by 5 bases, with 4 bases between them. Germline V gene data show CDR1 as SGHVS and CDR2 as FNYEAQ. CDR3 nucleotides: TGTGCCAGCAGCTTAATTGACGAGCAGTACTTC. As protein: CASSLIDEQYF.

With regard to this clonotype: The CDR3 carries no conserved terminal phenylalanine or tryptophan, so it likely arises from a read error. The gene calls are TRBV4-2 and TRBJ1-1; D gene ambiguous. Germline loops: CDR1 LGHNA, CDR2 YNFKEQ. The CDR3 runs 14 residues. Trimming took off 2 bases at V and 0 bases at J, with 7 bases between the two ends. As DNA, the CDR3 is TGTGCCAGCAGCCAAACTTCAATGAACACTGAAGCTTTCTTA. Translated: CASSQTSMNTEAFL.

This clonotype turned up a few times. The rearrangement uses TRBV19 and TRBJ1-5, with D maybe TRBD1 (5 bases). V was shortened by 1 base and J by 10 bases, with 14 bases between the two germline ends. Germline CDR1 reads LNHDA; CDR2 reads SQIVND (reference sequence). This CDR3 is built from 14 residues. DNA for the CDR3: TGTGCCAGTAGTATAGCCCAGGGCTCGGGACCCCAGCATTTT. Translated: CASSIAQGSGPQHF.

The chain carries TRBV27 and TRBJ2-7; no definite D call. Trimming shortened V by 5 bases and J by 10 bases, and 15 bases separated the two germline ends. The CDR3 totals 12 residues. The V gene's germline CDR1 is MNHEY and CDR2 SMNVEV (reference sequence). CDR3 region: CASSPGPSFQYF. In DNA, the CDR3 is TGTGCCAGCAGTCCCGGGCCTTCCTTTCAGTACTTC.

This clonotype has a handful of counts. The rearrangement links TRBV7-2 to TRBJ2-1, with 11 bases lining up with TRBD2. CDR3 length equals 16 residues. The trim removed 6 bases at V and 7 bases at J, leaving 11 bases unmatched. Germline V gives CDR1 SGHTA, CDR2 FQGNSA. The CDR3 spells CASSFELAGGRNEQFF. CDR3 bases: TGTGCCAGCAGTTTTGAGCTAGCGGGGGGCCGAAATGAGCAGTTCTTC.

Here the CDR3 DNA reads TGTGCCAGCAGCTTAGCGGATTCCCAGCCTGGGGCCAACGTCCTGACTTTC. Its protein is CASSLADSQPGANVLTF. The J gene is TRBJ2-6, the V gene TRBV7-8; D call uncertain. Germline CDR1 SGHVS, CDR2 FQNEAQ. Trimming took 0 bases from V and 2 from J, leaving 11 bases between them. The CDR3 consists of 17 residues.

This clonotype was observed a few times. The CDR3 region is CATSGSPTIYEQYF. The CDR3 nucleotides are TGTGCCACCTCCGGGTCTCCAACAATCTACGAGCAGTACTTC. The J gene is TRBJ2-7, the V gene TRBV15; D gene uncertain. The V gene lost 8 bases and the J gene lost 3 bases, with 17 bases spanning the gap. Looked up from germline, CDR1 is LNHNV and CDR2 is YYDKDF (reference sequence). CDR3 size: 14 residues. The full variable domain, rest sourced from reference TRBV15 and TRBJ2-7, is DAMVIQNPRYQVTQFGKPVTLSCSQTLNHNVMYWYQQKSSQAPKLLFHYYDKDFNNEADTPDNFQSRRPNTSFCFLDIRSPGLGDTAMYLCATSGSPTIYEQYFGPGTRLTVT.

This clonotype appeared a few times. The chain joins TRBV7-2 to TRBJ1-4; D is possibly TRBD1 (5 bases). The V end was cut by 4 bases, the J end by 6 bases, with 12 bases between. Germline CDR1 and CDR2: SGHTA and FQGNSA. The CDR3 has 14 amino acids. CDR3 DNA sequence: TGTGCCAGCAGCTCTGGGGGGAGAGATGAAAAACTGTTTTTT. Its translation is CASSSGGRDEKLFF.

The sample holds a few counts of this clonotype. The chain couples TRBV7-2 to TRBJ1-5; tentatively, D is TRBD1 (5 bases). The CDR3 is 17 amino acids. The germline V and J ends were trimmed by 1 base and 3 bases, with 16 bases remaining between them. CDR1 is SGHTA and CDR2 is FQGNSA in the germline V gene. CDR3 sequence (DNA): TGTGCCAGCAGCTTAGATATAGGGGCCACCAACAATCAGCCCCAGCATTTT. It specifies CASSLDIGATNNQPQHF.

This clonotype has more than one count but fewer than ten. The genes are TRBV7-2 and TRBJ1-5; 8 bases are a match to TRBD1. The CDR3 runs 15 residues. Germline CDR1 SGHTA, CDR2 FQGNSA. The ends lost 0 bases at V and 8 bases at J; junction bases unmatched: 6. DNA of the CDR3: TGTGCCAGCAGCTTAGCGACAGGGGATCGGGAGCCCCAGCATTTT. Its translation is CASSLATGDREPQHF.

This clonotype came up a few times. The chain couples TRBV15 to TRBJ1-1, with no clear D. Trimming removed 0 bases from V and 4 bases from J, with 9 bases in between. Germline CDR1 is LNHNV and CDR2 is YYDKDF (reference sequence). The length of the CDR3 is 14 residues. The DNA for the CDR3 is TGTGCCACCAGCAGAGATCAAACGGGCACTGAAGCTTTCTTT. Translation: CATSRDQTGTEAFF.

There are a few counts of this clonotype. This chain connects TRBV7-9 to TRBJ2-7; tentative D call: TRBD2 (6 bases). This CDR3 contains 14 residues. V was trimmed by 5 bases and J by 1 base, leaving 12 bases between them. Germline V CDR1 and CDR2: SEHNR, FQNEAQ (reference sequence). CDR3 in DNA: TGTGCCAGCAGCCGAACGGGGGTTTCCTACGAGCAGTACTTC. Translation gives CASSRTGVSYEQYF. The full variable domain, its missing parts supplied by reference TRBV7-9 and TRBJ2-7, is DTGVSQNPRHKITKRGQNVTFRCDPISEHNRLYWYRQTLGQGPEFLTYFQNEAQLEKSRLLSDRFSAERPKGSFSTLEIQRTEQGDSAMYLCASSRTGVSYEQYFGPGTRLTVT.

This clonotype was found a few times. The chain joins TRBV7-2 to TRBJ1-1, with D tentatively TRBD1 (6 bases). The CDR3 sequence is 17 residues long. Between the trimmed V and J ends, which lost 5 bases and 4 bases, there was a span of 23 bases. Germline CDR1 reads SGHTA; CDR2 reads FQGNSA. The CDR3 DNA follows: TGTGCCAGCAGCCCAGGGGTCCGCTGGCGCGACTTCACTGAAGCTTTCTTT. Amino acid sequence: CASSPGVRWRDFTEAFF.

This clonotype occurred a few times. This rearrangement joins TRBV7-6 to TRBJ2-6; D tentatively fits TRBD1 or TRBD2 (5 bases each). Trimming shortened V by 0 bases and J by 8 bases, and 11 bases separated the two germline ends. Germline CDR1 is SGHVS and CDR2 is FNYEAQ. CDR3 length equals 15 residues. In nucleotides, the CDR3 is TGTGCCAGCAGCTTAGCGGGGGTGGGAACCAACGTCCTGACTTTC. This sequence encodes CASSLAGVGTNVLTF.

The chain couples TRBV28 to TRBJ1-6; D not resolved. Germline V CDR1 and CDR2: MDHEN, SYDVKM. The CDR3 runs to 16 residues. The V end lost 3 bases, the J end lost 0 bases, and 9 bases lay between the germline ends. The CDR3 is CASSFDSSSYNSPLHF. The CDR3 DNA reads TGTGCCAGCAGTTTTGACTCCTCCTCCTATAATTCACCCCTCCACTTT. Full variable domain (rest looked up from reference TRBV28 and TRBJ1-6): DVKVTQSSRYLVKRTGEKVFLECVQDMDHENMFWYRQDPGLGLRLIYFSYDVKMKEKGDIPEGYSVSREKKERFSLILESASTNQTSMYLCASSFDSSSYNSPLHFGNGTRLTVT.

This clonotype was observed at least ten times. The chain combines TRBV7-9 with TRBJ2-3, with D possibly matching TRBD1 (6 bases). Germline-derived CDR1 and CDR2 are SEHNR and FQNEAQ (reference sequence). The V gene lost 3 bases and the J gene lost 2 bases, with 15 bases spanning the gap. CDR3 size: 16 residues. The CDR3 coding sequence is TGTGCCAGCAGCTTCCTCCGGGACACCTCCACAGATACGCAGTATTTT. Its protein is CASSFLRDTSTDTQYF.

This clonotype was found a few times. V gene TRBV7-2 combines with J gene TRBJ1-6; no clear D. CDR1 is SGHTA and CDR2 is FQGNSA in the germline V gene. The CDR3 loop spans 19 amino acids. V was trimmed by 3 bases and J by 4 bases, leaving 22 bases between them. The CDR3, as DNA: TGTGCCAGCAGCTTCCCTCTCGGTAGCGGAAGGGATTATAATTCACCCCTCCACTTT. Translation gives CASSFPLGSGRDYNSPLHF. Using reference TRBV7-2 and TRBJ1-6 for the parts outside the CDR3, the full variable domain is GAGVSQSPSNKVTEKGKDVELRCDPISGHTALYWYRQSLGQGLEFLIYFQGNSAPDKSGLPSDRFSAERTGGSVSTLTIQRTQQEDSAVYLCASSFPLGSGRDYNSPLHFGNGTRLTVT.

This clonotype occurred a few times. The chain recombines TRBV7-6 with TRBJ2-4; D call uncertain. Trimming shortened V by 0 bases and J by 15 bases, and 12 bases separated the two germline ends. The CDR3 is 12 amino acids. The germline V gene has CDR1 SGHVS and CDR2 FNYEAQ. CDR3 bases: TGTGCCAGCAGCTTAGCGGGGAACAGCCTGTACTTC. It specifies CASSLAGNSLYF.

This clonotype was picked up one time. The rearrangement joins TRBV12-3 or TRBV12-4 to TRBJ1-6; the D is unclear. V lost 5 bases and J 4 bases, leaving 15 bases between the germline ends. The CDR3 has 16 residues. CDR3 nucleotides: TGTGCCAGCAGTATCGGACTTCAAATATATAATTCACCCCTCCACTTT. It translates to CASSIGLQIYNSPLHF.

To note about this clonotype: A clone one base away is much larger, so this may be a read error. The chain is built from TRBV12-3 or TRBV12-4 and TRBJ1-6; 7 positions agree with TRBD1. V was pared by 6 bases and J by 5 bases, with 4 bases of the junction left unmatched. The CDR3 runs 14 residues. The CDR3 nucleotides read TGTGCCAGCAGCCCGACAGGGAATAATTCACCCCTCCACTTT. This codes for CASSPTGNNSPLHF.